This entry lists 32 T cell receptor beta chains sequenced from one sample in a study of blood T cell repertoires in COVID-19. Sequencing used immunoSEQ multiplex PCR; TCRdb keeps in-frame clones, though not all of them. Here the sample spans about 110,000 clones, 80% being singletons. The sequenced sample consisted of peripheral blood. These receptors all come from a human donor in a cohort sampled during active or convalescent COVID-19.

This clone was seen more than once but under ten times. The CDR3 spells CASSRRGTGAHEQYF. In DNA, the CDR3 is TGTGCCAGCAGCCGGCGGGGTACAGGGGCGCACGAGCAGTACTTC. The chain is built from TRBV7-9 and TRBJ2-7; D is possibly TRBD1 (7 bases). V shed 5 bases and J shed 5 bases, with 19 bases lying between them. Per the germline V gene, CDR1 is SEHNR and CDR2 is FQNEAQ (reference sequence). The CDR3 is 15 residues long.

V and J are TRBV28 and TRBJ2-2; TRBD2 is a possible D gene (6 bases). The CDR3 covers 14 residues. The germline V gene encodes CDR1 MDHEN and CDR2 SYDVKM. The V end lost 2 bases, the J end lost 6 bases, and 10 bases lay between the germline ends. The CDR3 is CASSLMGLAGELFF. The CDR3 nucleotides read TGTGCCAGCAGTTTAATGGGACTGGCCGGGGAGCTGTTTTTT.

The chain is built from TRBV9 and TRBJ1-5; TRBD1 agrees at 10 bases. The CDR3 length is 16 residues. Germline CDR1 reads SGDLS; CDR2 reads YYNGEE. V shed 3 bases, J shed 7 bases, and the junction held 10 bases outside the gene matches. The CDR3 protein is CASSGSVGTGDQPQHF. CDR3 DNA sequence: TGTGCCAGCAGCGGATCAGTCGGGACAGGGGACCAGCCCCAGCATTTT.

J is TRBJ2-5 and V is TRBV7-9; D is perhaps TRBD1 (5 bases). Germline loops: CDR1 SEHNR, CDR2 FQNEAQ (reference sequence). This CDR3 has 13 amino acids. Trimming took 3 bases from V and 5 from J, leaving 10 bases between them. CDR3 sequence reads: CASSFRSGETQYF. The CDR3 nucleotides read TGTGCCAGCAGCTTTAGATCAGGGGAGACCCAGTACTTC. The entire variable domain, with the rest obtained from reference TRBV7-9 and TRBJ2-5, is as follows: DTGVSQNPRHKITKRGQNVTFRCDPISEHNRLYWYRQTLGQGPEFLTYFQNEAQLEKSRLLSDRFSAERPKGSFSTLEIQRTEQGDSAMYLCASSFRSGETQYFGPGTRLLVL.

Written as DNA, the CDR3 is TGTGCCAGCAGCCCCCCATCCGGGACTAGACTCAATGAGCAGTTCTTC. The encoded protein is CASSPPSGTRLNEQFF. The chain is built from TRBV7-3 and TRBJ2-1; 8 nucleotides line up with TRBD2. This CDR3 region has 16 residues. The germline V gene has CDR1 SGHTA and CDR2 FQGTGA. The V segment lost 5 bases and the J segment 6 bases; nucleotides outside the gene matches: 12.

The chain recombines TRBV5-1 with TRBJ2-2; D is perhaps TRBD2 (6 bases). Germline V gene data show CDR1 as SGHRS and CDR2 as YFSETQ. The ends were cut back, 4 bases at V and 1 base at J, with 11 bases in the middle. This CDR3 region has 15 residues. Here the CDR3 reads CASSPRDWNTGELFF. CDR3 sequence (DNA): TGCGCCAGCAGCCCCCGGGACTGGAACACCGGGGAGCTGTTTTTT.

The chain links TRBV11-2 to TRBJ1-6; 7 nucleotides align to TRBD1. This CDR3 is 14 amino acids long. Germline assignment: CDR1 SGHAT and CDR2 FQNNGV. The V gene end was trimmed by 5 bases and the J gene end by 7 bases; junction bases not matched to a gene: 5. CDR3 nucleotides: TGTGCCAGCAGCCCGGGACAGCCGAATTCACCCCTCCACTTT. As protein: CASSPGQPNSPLHF.

The rearrangement joins TRBV7-2 to TRBJ2-1; D not certain. Between the trimmed V and J ends, which lost 3 bases and 0 bases, there was a span of 9 bases. The CDR3 contains 15 residues. Germline loops: CDR1 SGHTA, CDR2 FQGNSA. CDR3: CASSFGIFSYNEQFF. The CDR3 coding sequence is TGTGCCAGCAGCTTCGGTATATTCTCCTACAATGAGCAGTTCTTC.

The chain is built from TRBV6-2 or TRBV6-3 and TRBJ2-7, with 10 bases identical to TRBD1. Germline assignment: CDR1 MNHEY and CDR2 SVGEGT. J lost 4 bases, V lost 4 bases, and 10 bases had no gene match. The CDR3 runs to 16 residues. The CDR3 region has the DNA TGTGCCAGCAGTTTTGCCCCGGGACAGGGGAGATACGAGCAGTACTTC. Translation: CASSFAPGQGRYEQYF.

CDR3 DNA sequence: TGTGCCAGTAGTATTAGTGGTGTTGAGCAGTTCTTC. Translating it yields CASSISGVEQFF. V is TRBV19 and J is TRBJ2-1, with D hard to call. The CDR3 spans 12 residues. The ends were cut back, 3 bases at V and 9 bases at J, with 9 bases in the middle. Germline CDR1 reads LNHDA; CDR2 reads SQIVND (reference sequence).

V usage is TRBV18 and J usage is TRBJ1-2, with a tentative D call TRBD1 (5 bases). CDR3 length: 16 amino acids. Trimming took 2 bases from V and 1 from J, leaving 14 bases between them. Germline V gene sequence: CDR1 KGHSH, CDR2 LQKENI. DNA for the CDR3: TGTGCCAGCTCACCAGTCTATAACAGGTTTAACTATGGCTACACCTTC. Amino acid sequence: CASSPVYNRFNYGYTF. Complete variable domain (other parts from reference TRBV18 and TRBJ1-2): NAGVMQNPRHLVRRRGQEARLRCSPMKGHSHVYWYRQLPEEGLKFMVYLQKENIIDESGMPKERFSAEFPKEGPSILRIQQVVRGDSAAYFCASSPVYNRFNYGYTFGSGTRLTVV.

The chain is built from TRBV7-3 and TRBJ2-3; 9 bases align to TRBD2. Trimming at V came to 5 bases and at J to 6 bases, leaving 6 bases not matched to a gene. This CDR3 spans 14 amino acids. Germline CDR1 SGHTA, CDR2 FQGTGA. CDR3 DNA: TGTGCCAGCAGCGGGGGACTAGCTGGGGATACGCAGTATTTT. Protein: CASSGGLAGDTQYF.

The rearrangement uses TRBV4-3 and TRBJ2-7, with 9 bases that match TRBD1. Trimming at V came to 4 bases and at J to 2 bases, leaving 0 bases not matched to a gene. The CDR3 sequence is 13 residues long. Germline V CDR1 and CDR2: LGHNA, YSLEER. CDR3: CASSRDRAYEQYF. CDR3 in DNA: TGCGCCAGCAGCCGGGACAGGGCCTACGAGCAGTACTTC.

This chain uses TRBV10-3 with TRBJ1-1, with D possibly matching TRBD1 (5 bases). V was cut by 4 bases and J by 5 bases, with 14 bases left in between. The germline V gene has CDR1 ENHRY and CDR2 SYGVKD. There are 14 residues in the CDR3. CDR3 sequence (DNA): TGTGCCATCAGTGTACAGGTTACGAGGACTGAAGCTTTCTTT. Protein: CAISVQVTRTEAFF.

The chain couples TRBV9 to TRBJ2-1; TRBD2 agrees at 10 bases. Trimming removed 0 bases from V and 0 bases from J; junction bases left unmatched: 6. The germline gives CDR1 SGDLS, CDR2 YYNGEE. The CDR3 extends over 18 amino acids. CDR3 amino acids: CASSVASGGRSSYNEQFF. CDR3 coding DNA: TGTGCCAGCAGCGTAGCTAGCGGGGGCCGGAGCTCCTACAATGAGCAGTTCTTC. Combining the CDR3 with reference TRBV9 and TRBJ2-1 gives the whole variable domain DSGVTQTPKHLITATGQRVTLRCSPRSGDLSVYWYQQSLDQGLQFLIQYYNGEERAKGNILERFSAQQFPDLHSELNLSSLELGDSALYFCASSVASGGRSSYNEQFFGPGTRLTVL.

The chain links TRBV6-1 to TRBJ1-5; D is possibly TRBD1 (6 bases). Germline values: CDR1 MNHNS, CDR2 SASEGT. Trimming shortened V by 1 base and J by 3 bases, and 13 bases separated the two germline ends. This CDR3 spans 16 amino acids. Here the CDR3 reads CASSEGGNRVNQPQHF. CDR3 DNA: TGTGCCAGCAGTGAAGGGGGCAACAGGGTCAATCAGCCCCAGCATTTT.

This chain uses TRBV28 with TRBJ1-1; 7 bases line up with TRBD1. The V gene end was trimmed by 5 bases and the J gene end by 2 bases; junction bases not matched to a gene: 14. CDR3 length: 17 amino acids. From germline, CDR1 is MDHEN and CDR2 SYDVKM. The CDR3, as DNA: TGTGCCAGCAGTCCCGGGACAGCCTATACCAAAAACACTGAAGCTTTCTTT. Protein product: CASSPGTAYTKNTEAFF.

The chain employs TRBV27 and TRBJ2-3; 8 bases align to TRBD2. V dropped 2 bases and J dropped 6; count of bases not matched to a gene: 16. The CDR3 spans 18 residues. Germline CDR1 is MNHEY and CDR2 is SMNVEV (reference sequence). CDR3 nucleotides: TGTGCCAGCAGTTTAACTCAAAGACCGGGACTAGGTAGCGATACGCAGTATTTT. Its protein is CASSLTQRPGLGSDTQYF.

This clone appeared once. This chain joins TRBV4-3 and TRBJ2-7, with 7 bases identical to TRBD1. CDR1 is LGHNA and CDR2 is YSLEER in the germline V gene. Trimming at V came to 4 bases and at J to 7 bases, leaving 7 bases not matched to a gene. This CDR3 has 13 residues. Here the CDR3 reads CASSRDRVGEQYF. In DNA form, the CDR3 reads TGCGCCAGCAGCCGAGACAGGGTAGGGGAGCAGTACTTC.

V gene TRBV3-1 (or the pseudogene TRBV3-2) combines with J gene TRBJ2-5, with 7 positions matching TRBD1. Per germline, CDR1 LGHDT and CDR2 YNNKEL (reference sequence). The CDR3 length is 15 residues. The trim removed 2 bases at V and 1 base at J, leaving 4 bases unmatched. CDR3 region: CASSQLTGAQETQYF. CDR3 nucleotides: TGTGCCAGCAGCCAACTAACAGGGGCCCAAGAGACCCAGTACTTC.

The chain joins TRBV15 to TRBJ1-5, with a weak D call TRBD1 (6 bases). V dropped 7 bases and J dropped 4 bases, with 26 bases sitting between them. The germline V gene encodes CDR1 LNHNV and CDR2 YYDKDF (reference sequence). There are 18 residues in the CDR3. For the CDR3, the DNA is TGTGCCACCACTAATATATTAACCCGGGACACAGGTAATCAGCCCCAGCATTTT. Its protein is CATTNILTRDTGNQPQHF.

The V gene is TRBV4-2, the J gene TRBJ2-1, with 7 bases identical to TRBD2. The germline V gene has CDR1 LGHNA and CDR2 YNFKEQ. V lost 1 base to trimming and J lost 0 bases; unmatched junction nucleotides: 3. The CDR3 loop spans 16 amino acids. The CDR3 protein is CASSQGGGDSYNEQFF. The CDR3, as DNA: TGTGCCAGCAGCCAAGGGGGGGGTGACTCCTACAATGAGCAGTTCTTC.

The genes are TRBV25-1 and TRBJ1-4, with 9 nucleotides matching TRBD1. This CDR3 has 18 amino acids. V was clipped by 0 bases and J by 0 bases; unmatched bases: 5. CDR1 is MGHDK and CDR2 is SYGVNS in the germline V gene. The DNA of the CDR3 is TGTGCCAGCAGTGAATACACAGGGGGCGCTTCAACTAATGAAAAACTGTTTTTT. Amino acids: CASSEYTGGASTNEKLFF.

This clone has only a few counts. The chain is built from TRBV7-9 and TRBJ2-7; 9 bases are shared with TRBD1. Germline CDR1 is SEHNR and CDR2 is FQNEAQ (reference sequence). The V and J ends lost 5 bases and 5 bases, in that order; junction bases with no gene match: 7. This CDR3 is built from 14 residues. The CDR3 DNA is TGTGCCAGCAGCCCGGGACAGGGATACCACGAGCAGTACTTC. Translated, it gives CASSPGQGYHEQYF.

The chain uses TRBV3-1 (or the pseudogene TRBV3-2) and TRBJ2-7; a possible D gene is TRBD2 (6 bases). From germline, CDR1 is LGHDT and CDR2 YNNKEL (reference sequence). V shed 2 bases and J shed 3 bases, with 11 bases lying between them. The CDR3 is made up of 14 amino acids. CDR3: CASSQRGLVYEQYF. In DNA form, the CDR3 reads TGTGCCAGCAGCCAACGGGGACTCGTCTACGAGCAGTACTTC.

The J gene is TRBJ1-5, the V gene TRBV2; TRBD1 aligns across 7 bases. This CDR3 is built from 15 residues. After removal of 4 bases from V and 4 bases from J, the junction contained 7 bases not matched to a gene. Germline CDR1 and CDR2: SNHLY and FYNNEI. CDR3 nucleotides: TGTGCCAGCAGTGGTATACAGGGGACGAATCAGCCCCAGCATTTT. Amino acids: CASSGIQGTNQPQHF.

The chain combines TRBV2 with TRBJ1-1; D unresolved. From germline, CDR1 is SNHLY and CDR2 FYNNEI. The CDR3 has 13 residues. Between the trimmed V and J ends, which lost 6 bases and 0 bases, there was a span of 8 bases. The CDR3 DNA reads as TGTGCCAGCAGCGCACAGATGAACACTGAAGCTTTCTTT. It yields the protein CASSAQMNTEAFF.

In its sample, this clone was seen once. The J gene is TRBJ2-5, the V gene TRBV28; 13 bases agree with TRBD2. V lost 5 bases and J lost 5; bases outside the gene matches: 11. The CDR3 spans 17 residues. The germline V gene encodes CDR1 MDHEN and CDR2 SYDVKM. CDR3 loop: CASSRPGLAGLRETQYF. CDR3 bases: TGTGCCAGCAGTCGACCGGGACTAGCGGGACTTAGGGAGACCCAGTACTTC.

The sample holds a few counts of this clone. This sequence joins TRBV7-2 and TRBJ1-5, with D perhaps matching TRBD1 (6 bases). Deletions cut 1 base from V and 0 bases from J, with 10 bases between. The CDR3 has 16 residues. Germline V gene data show CDR1 as SGHTA and CDR2 as FQGNSA. CDR3 region: CASSLDVGGSNQPQHF. The CDR3 region has the DNA TGTGCCAGCAGCTTAGACGTAGGGGGTAGCAATCAGCCCCAGCATTTT.

This clone was detected once. The J gene is TRBJ2-3, the V gene TRBV6-2 or TRBV6-3, with 10 bases matching TRBD2. Germline CDR1 is MNHEY and CDR2 is SVGEGT. J lost 1 base, V lost 2 bases, and 3 bases had no gene match. The CDR3 covers 16 residues. The CDR3 is CASSYVGTSGTDTQYF. The CDR3 DNA follows: TGTGCCAGCAGTTACGTTGGGACTAGCGGCACAGATACGCAGTATTTT.

Notes on this clone: This may be a read error, as it is one base from a much larger clone. Other DNA sequences of this sample code for an identical CDR3. For the CDR3, the DNA is TGTGCCAGCAGTTCGCCGGGGAGAACTGAAGCTTTCTTT. Its protein product is CASSSPGRTEAFF. V usage is TRBV12-3 or TRBV12-4 and J usage is TRBJ1-1; D is unclear. This CDR3 comprises 13 residues. V was trimmed by 4 bases and J by 5 bases, leaving 11 bases between them.

The chain links TRBV7-9 to TRBJ2-1, with 8 bases matching TRBD2. The CDR3 covers 12 residues. Germline loops: CDR1 SEHNR, CDR2 FQNEAQ (reference sequence). V shed 4 bases, J shed 10 bases, and the junction held 3 bases outside the gene matches. Written as DNA, the CDR3 is TGTGCCAGCAGCTCCTTAGCGGGAGAGCAGTTCTTC. Its protein is CASSSLAGEQFF.